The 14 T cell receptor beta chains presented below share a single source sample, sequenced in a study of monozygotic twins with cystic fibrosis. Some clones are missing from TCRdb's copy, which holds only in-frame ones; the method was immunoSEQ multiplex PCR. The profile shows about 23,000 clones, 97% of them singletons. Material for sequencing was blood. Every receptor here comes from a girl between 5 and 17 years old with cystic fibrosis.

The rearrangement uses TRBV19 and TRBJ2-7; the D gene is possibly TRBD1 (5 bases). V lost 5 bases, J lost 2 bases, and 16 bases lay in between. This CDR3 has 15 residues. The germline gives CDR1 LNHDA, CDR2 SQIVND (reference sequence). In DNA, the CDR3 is TGTGCCAGTAGTCCAGGGCTTCTCACAGCCTACGAGCAGTACTTC. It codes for CASSPGLLTAYEQYF. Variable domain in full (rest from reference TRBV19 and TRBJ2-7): DGGITQSPKYLFRKEGQNVTLSCEQNLNHDAMYWYRQDPGQGLRLIYYSQIVNDFQKGDIAEGYSVSREKKESFPLTVTSAQKNPTAFYLCASSPGLLTAYEQYFGPGTRLTVT.

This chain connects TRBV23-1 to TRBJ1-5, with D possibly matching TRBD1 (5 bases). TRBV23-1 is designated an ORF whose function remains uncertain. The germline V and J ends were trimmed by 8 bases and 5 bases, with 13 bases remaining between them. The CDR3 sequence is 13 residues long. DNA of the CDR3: TGCGCCAGCGAGGGGACCTACGATCAGCCCCAGCATTTT. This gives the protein CASEGTYDQPQHF.

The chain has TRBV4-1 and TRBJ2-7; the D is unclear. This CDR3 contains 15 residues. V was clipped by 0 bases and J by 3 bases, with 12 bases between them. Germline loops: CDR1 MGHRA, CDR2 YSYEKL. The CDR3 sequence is CASSQEFTEFYEQYF. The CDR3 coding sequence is TGCGCCAGCAGCCAAGAGTTCACTGAATTCTACGAGCAGTACTTC.

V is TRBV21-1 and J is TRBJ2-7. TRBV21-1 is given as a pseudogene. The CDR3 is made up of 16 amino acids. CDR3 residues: CASSKGADGDLGEQYV. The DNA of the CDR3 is TGTGCCAGCAGCAAAGGGGCCGACGGGGACCTTGGTGAGCAGTACGTC.

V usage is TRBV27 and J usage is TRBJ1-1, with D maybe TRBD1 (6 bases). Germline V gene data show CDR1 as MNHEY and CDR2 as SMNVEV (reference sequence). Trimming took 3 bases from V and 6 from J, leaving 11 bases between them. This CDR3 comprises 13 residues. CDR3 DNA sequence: TGTGCCAGCAGTTTCCCGGGACATCCTGAAGCTTTCTTT. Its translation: CASSFPGHPEAFF.

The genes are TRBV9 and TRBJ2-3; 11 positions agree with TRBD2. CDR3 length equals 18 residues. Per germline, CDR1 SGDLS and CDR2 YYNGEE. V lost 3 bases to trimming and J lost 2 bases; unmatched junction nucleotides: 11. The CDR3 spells CASSAPSGRTHHTDTQYF. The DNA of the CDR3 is TGTGCCAGCAGCGCACCTAGCGGGAGGACTCACCACACAGATACGCAGTATTTT.

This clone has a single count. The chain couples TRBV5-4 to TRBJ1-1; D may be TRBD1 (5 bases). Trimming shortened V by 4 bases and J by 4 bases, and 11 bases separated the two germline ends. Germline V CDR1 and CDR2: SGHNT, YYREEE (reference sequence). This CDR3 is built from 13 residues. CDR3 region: CASSLDRGTEAFF. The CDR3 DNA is TGTGCCAGCAGCCTTGACAGAGGCACTGAAGCTTTCTTT.

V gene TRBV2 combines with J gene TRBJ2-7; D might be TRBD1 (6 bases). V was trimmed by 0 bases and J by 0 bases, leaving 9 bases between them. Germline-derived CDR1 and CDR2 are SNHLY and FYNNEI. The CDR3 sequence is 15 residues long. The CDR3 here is CASSEAPGVSYEQYF. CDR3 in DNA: TGTGCCAGCAGTGAAGCCCCAGGGGTCTCCTACGAGCAGTACTTC.

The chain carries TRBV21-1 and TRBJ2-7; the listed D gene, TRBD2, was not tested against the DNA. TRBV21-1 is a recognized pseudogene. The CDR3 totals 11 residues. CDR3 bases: TGTGCCAGCAGGGTGGCTTGGGAGCAGTACGTC. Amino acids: CASRVAWEQYV.

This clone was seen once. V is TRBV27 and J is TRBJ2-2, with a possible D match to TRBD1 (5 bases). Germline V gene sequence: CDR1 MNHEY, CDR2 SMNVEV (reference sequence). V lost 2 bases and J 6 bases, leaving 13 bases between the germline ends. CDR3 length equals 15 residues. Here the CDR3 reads CASSLEGVPAGELFF. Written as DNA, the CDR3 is TGTGCCAGCAGTTTAGAAGGGGTGCCAGCCGGGGAGCTGTTTTTT.

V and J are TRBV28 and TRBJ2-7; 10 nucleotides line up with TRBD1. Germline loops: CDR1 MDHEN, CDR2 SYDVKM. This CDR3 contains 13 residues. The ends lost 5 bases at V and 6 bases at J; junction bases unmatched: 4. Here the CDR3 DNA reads TGTGCCAGCAGTGGGGGACAGGGGCTCGAGCAGTACTTC. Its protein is CASSGGQGLEQYF.

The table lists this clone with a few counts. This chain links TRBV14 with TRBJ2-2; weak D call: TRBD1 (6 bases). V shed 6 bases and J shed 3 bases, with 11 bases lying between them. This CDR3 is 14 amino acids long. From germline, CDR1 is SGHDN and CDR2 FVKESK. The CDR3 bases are TGTGCCAGCAGTGTGACAGGCTACACCGGGGAGCTGTTTTTT. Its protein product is CASSVTGYTGELFF.

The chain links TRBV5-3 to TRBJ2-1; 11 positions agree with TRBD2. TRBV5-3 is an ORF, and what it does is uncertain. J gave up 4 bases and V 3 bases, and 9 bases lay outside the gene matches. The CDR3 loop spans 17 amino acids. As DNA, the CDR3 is TGTGCCAGAAGCTGGCCGACTAGCGGGAATTCGTACAATGAGCAGTTCTTC. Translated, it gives CARSWPTSGNSYNEQFF.

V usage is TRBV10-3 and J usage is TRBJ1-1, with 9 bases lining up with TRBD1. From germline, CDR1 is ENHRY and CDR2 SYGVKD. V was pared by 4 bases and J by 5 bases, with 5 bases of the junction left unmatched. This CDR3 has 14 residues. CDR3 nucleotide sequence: TGTGCCATCAGTGGGGGACAGGGTGGGACTGAAGCTTTCTTT. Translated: CAISGGQGGTEAFF.